Shown below are 27 T cell receptor beta chains from a single sample sequenced in a study of OX40 agonist ivuxolimab in advanced cancers. Receptors were amplified or captured by the immunoSEQ multiplex PCR assay. As stored in TCRdb, this immuneACCESS dataset retains in-frame rearrangements with V and J assigned. A fraction of the clones does not appear; measured against another copy, unresolved V genes explain less than half of the discrepancy, and the remainder lacks a known reason. This sample is represented by around 77,000 clones; 80% to 90% of them were singletons. More than 0.8% of the sample goes to the ten largest clones. The sample was CD4+ or CD8+ T cells sorted from blood, taken in a trial of the OX40 agonist ivuxolimab. The receptors originated from an adult with an advanced solid tumor such as melanoma, head and neck, liver or kidney cancer.

This chain connects TRBV30 to TRBJ2-1; no firm D call. This CDR3 is built from 12 residues. V was clipped by 3 bases and J by 4 bases, with 7 bases between them. Germline-derived CDR1 and CDR2 are GTSNPN and SVGIG (reference sequence). CDR3 nucleotide sequence: TGTGCCTGGAGGCCCAGTTACAATGAGCAGTTCTTC. Amino acids: CAWRPSYNEQFF.

V gene TRBV18 combines with J gene TRBJ2-3; 8 bases align to TRBD1. This CDR3 is built from 16 residues. In germline, CDR1 is KGHSH, CDR2 LQKENI. V dropped 3 bases and J dropped 0; count of bases not matched to a gene: 5. The CDR3 spells CASSPLRQGSTDTQYF. CDR3 sequence (DNA): TGTGCCAGCTCACCCTTGAGACAGGGGAGCACAGATACGCAGTATTTT.

The rearrangement joins TRBV19 to TRBJ1-2; D is unclear. This CDR3 comprises 13 residues. The V and J ends lost 5 bases and 4 bases respectively, with 11 bases between them. CDR1 and CDR2 (germline): LNHDA, SQIVND (reference sequence). In DNA form, the CDR3 reads TGTGCCAGTAGTTACGGGATCCGCTATGGCTACACCTTC. Translated: CASSYGIRYGYTF.

The rearrangement joins TRBV28 to TRBJ2-1; no firm D call. Trimming pared 4 bases from V and 3 bases from J, leaving 10 bases between. The CDR3 spans 14 residues. CDR1 and CDR2 from the germline V gene are MDHEN and SYDVKM. This CDR3 reads CASSSSPYYNEQFF. CDR3 bases: TGTGCCAGCAGTTCAAGTCCCTACTACAATGAGCAGTTCTTC.

V and J are TRBV28 and TRBJ2-7, with 8 bases identical to TRBD1. The V gene's germline CDR1 is MDHEN and CDR2 SYDVKM. Trimming at V came to 6 bases and at J to 5 bases, leaving 6 bases not matched to a gene. CDR3 length: 13 amino acids. The CDR3: CASRPGGGHEQYF. CDR3 nucleotide sequence: TGTGCCAGCAGACCAGGGGGCGGGCACGAGCAGTACTTC.

The gene calls are TRBV6-5 and TRBJ2-3; 13 bases agree with TRBD2. Germline CDR1 MNHEY, CDR2 SVGAGI. This CDR3 spans 16 amino acids. V dropped 3 bases and J dropped 3; count of bases not matched to a gene: 3. CDR3 in amino acids: CASSYQGLAGTDTQYF. The CDR3 region has the DNA TGTGCCAGCAGTTATCAGGGACTAGCGGGAACAGATACGCAGTATTTT.

The chain joins TRBV18 to TRBJ2-1; the D call may be TRBD1 or TRBD2 (5 bases each). In germline, CDR1 is KGHSH, CDR2 LQKENI. The CDR3 runs to 16 residues. The V gene lost 0 bases and the J gene lost 0 bases, with 9 bases spanning the gap. DNA for the CDR3: TGTGCCAGCTCACCACCGGCAGGGAGCTCCTACAATGAGCAGTTCTTC. It specifies CASSPPAGSSYNEQFF.

The chain has TRBV19 and TRBJ1-1; 11 nucleotides agree with TRBD1. The CDR3 has 16 amino acids. After removal of 2 bases from V and 3 bases from J, the junction contained 5 bases not matched to a gene. CDR1 and CDR2 from the germline V gene are LNHDA and SQIVND (reference sequence). The CDR3 loop reads CASSIRTGGWDTEAFF. The CDR3 nucleotides read TGTGCCAGTAGTATACGGACAGGGGGCTGGGACACTGAAGCTTTCTTT.

This chain links TRBV7-3 with TRBJ2-7, with TRBD2 matching 8 bases. This CDR3 spans 14 amino acids. CDR1 SGHTA and CDR2 FQGTGA come from the germline V gene. The junction had 7 bases not matched to a gene; V was cut back by 2 bases and J by 7 bases. The CDR3 region has the DNA TGTGCCAGCAGCTTATCCGGGAGGGCTGAAGAGCAGTACTTC. Its protein product is CASSLSGRAEEQYF.

This clone was detected once. V usage is TRBV14 and J usage is TRBJ1-1; D ambiguous. In germline, CDR1 is SGHDN, CDR2 FVKESK. The CDR3 spans 15 residues. V was trimmed by 4 bases and J by 0 bases, leaving 12 bases between them. The CDR3, as DNA: TGTGCCAGCAGCCCACTCGGACCGATGAACACTGAAGCTTTCTTT. Its protein is CASSPLGPMNTEAFF.

About this clone itself: This sample also contains other DNA sequences that code for the same CDR3. The genes are TRBV9 and TRBJ2-3, with TRBD2 matching over 7 bases. J was trimmed by 5 bases and V by 4 bases; bases with no gene match: 7. Germline CDR1 and CDR2: SGDLS and YYNGEE. The CDR3 is 14 residues long. CDR3 in amino acids: CASSPRTSGDTQYF. The CDR3 DNA sequence: TGTGCCAGCAGCCCTCGGACTAGTGGAGATACGCAGTATTTT.

The table lists this clone with a count of one. The chain couples TRBV5-4 to TRBJ2-3, with 12 bases fitting TRBD2. The CDR3 has 15 residues. The V segment lost 2 bases and the J segment 4 bases; nucleotides outside the gene matches: 2. Germline CDR1 reads SGHNT; CDR2 reads YYREEE (reference sequence). As DNA, the CDR3 is TGTGCCAGCAGCTTACTAGCGGGGGGTCCAGATACGCAGTATTTT. Protein product: CASSLLAGGPDTQYF.

This sequence joins TRBV28 and TRBJ2-3; D gene unclear. The CDR3 spans 13 residues. The V gene's germline CDR1 is MDHEN and CDR2 SYDVKM. V was clipped by 6 bases and J by 8 bases, with 15 bases between them. This chain's CDR3 is CASSHPVAGTQYF. Here the CDR3 DNA reads TGTGCCAGCAGCCATCCCGTTGCAGGTACGCAGTATTTT.

The rearrangement links TRBV30 to TRBJ1-6; 8 bases agree with TRBD1. There are 14 residues in the CDR3. The V segment lost 3 bases and the J segment 7 bases; nucleotides outside the gene matches: 5. Germline V gene lookup returns CDR1 GTSNPN and CDR2 SVGIG (reference sequence). The CDR3 is CAWRVQGDNSPLHF. In nucleotides, the CDR3 is TGTGCCTGGAGGGTACAGGGGGACAATTCACCCCTCCACTTT. Using reference TRBV30 and TRBJ1-6 for the parts outside the CDR3, the full variable domain is SQTIHQWPATLVQPVGSPLSLECTVEGTSNPNLYWYRQAAGRGLQLLFYSVGIGQISSEVPQNLSASRPQDRQFILSSKKLLLSDSGFYLCAWRVQGDNSPLHFGNGTRLTVT.

This clone was seen only once. V is TRBV5-1 and J is TRBJ2-3, with TRBD2 matching over 9 bases. This CDR3 spans 16 amino acids. V was clipped by 2 bases and J by 4 bases; unmatched bases: 8. In germline, CDR1 is SGHRS, CDR2 YFSETQ. The CDR3 DNA is TGCGCCAGCAGCTTTAGCGGGAGAGGGGGCGCAGATACGCAGTATTTT. Protein: CASSFSGRGGADTQYF.

This rearrangement joins TRBV4-2 to TRBJ2-5; 8 bases align to TRBD2. The CDR3 contains 18 residues. The V gene's germline CDR1 is LGHNA and CDR2 YNFKEQ. J lost 2 bases, V lost 0 bases, and 11 bases had no gene match. The CDR3 DNA reads as TGTGCCAGCAGCCAAGATATCCGGGGGGGAGCCGGTCAAGAGACCCAGTACTTC. This gives the protein CASSQDIRGGAGQETQYF.

The chain joins TRBV6-6 to TRBJ1-3; no definite D call. CDR3 length: 14 amino acids. The V end lost 4 bases, the J end lost 4 bases, and 11 bases lay between the germline ends. Germline CDR1 is MNHNY and CDR2 is SVGAGI (reference sequence). CDR3 region: CASSLGPAGNTIYF. The CDR3 DNA follows: TGTGCCAGCAGTTTAGGACCGGCGGGAAACACCATATATTTT.

J is TRBJ1-3 and V is TRBV7-2; 8 bases line up with TRBD1. Trimming removed 5 bases from V and 3 bases from J; junction bases left unmatched: 3. Per the germline V gene, CDR1 is SGHTA and CDR2 is FQGNSA. The CDR3 covers 14 residues. This chain's CDR3 is CASSLTGGGNTIYF. DNA for the CDR3: TGTGCCAGCAGCCTAACAGGGGGTGGAAACACCATATATTTT.

The chain has TRBV19 and TRBJ1-1, with TRBD1 as a possible D gene (6 bases). V was pared by 5 bases and J by 1 base, with 11 bases between. Germline V gene sequence: CDR1 LNHDA, CDR2 SQIVND (reference sequence). This CDR3 region has 14 residues. CDR3 sequence: CASSDRFRNTEAFF. CDR3 DNA: TGTGCCAGTAGTGACAGGTTCAGGAACACTGAAGCTTTCTTT.

The chain has TRBV7-8 and TRBJ2-5; D ambiguous. V shed 1 base and J shed 9 bases, with 15 bases lying between them. Germline V gene sequence: CDR1 SGHVS, CDR2 FQNEAQ. The CDR3 spans 14 residues. The CDR3 loop is CASSLGSRPEAQYF. CDR3 coding DNA: TGTGCCAGCAGCTTAGGGTCTAGACCCGAGGCCCAGTACTTC.

The chain recombines TRBV4-1 with TRBJ2-2; TRBD1 aligns across 7 bases. The CDR3 length is 17 residues. The germline CDR1 and CDR2 sequences are MGHRA and YSYEKL. V was clipped by 0 bases and J by 4 bases; unmatched bases: 8. CDR3 sequence reads: CASSQDLGQGVTGELFF. The CDR3 bases are TGCGCCAGCAGCCAAGATCTCGGCCAGGGGGTCACCGGGGAGCTGTTTTTT.

This sequence joins TRBV15 and TRBJ2-3; 12 nucleotides agree with TRBD2. Germline V gene data show CDR1 as LNHNV and CDR2 as YYDKDF (reference sequence). The CDR3 length is 16 residues. V dropped 3 bases and J dropped 5; count of bases not matched to a gene: 6. CDR3 amino acids: CATSRLAGGPGDTQYF. The CDR3 DNA reads as TGTGCCACCAGCAGGCTAGCGGGGGGGCCTGGAGATACGCAGTATTTT. The whole variable domain, filled in from reference TRBV15 and TRBJ2-3, reads DAMVIQNPRYQVTQFGKPVTLSCSQTLNHNVMYWYQQKSSQAPKLLFHYYDKDFNNEADTPDNFQSRRPNTSFCFLDIRSPGLGDTAMYLCATSRLAGGPGDTQYFGPGTRLTVL.

The V call is TRBV25-1, the J call TRBJ2-7, with 9 bases matching TRBD1. With 4 bases clipped from V and 1 base from J, the junction kept 8 bases outside the gene matches. This CDR3 has 16 residues. Germline loops: CDR1 MGHDK, CDR2 SYGVNS. The CDR3 protein is CASSASRDRESYEQYF. DNA for the CDR3: TGTGCCAGCAGTGCCAGCCGGGACAGGGAATCCTACGAGCAGTACTTC.

The J gene is TRBJ2-4, the V gene TRBV6-5; tentatively, D is TRBD2 (5 bases). Per germline, CDR1 MNHEY and CDR2 SVGAGI. The V gene lost 2 bases and the J gene lost 0 bases, with 11 bases spanning the gap. CDR3 length: 16 amino acids. The CDR3: CASSYTGILAKNIQYF. CDR3 bases: TGTGCCAGCAGTTACACCGGGATACTAGCCAAAAACATTCAGTACTTC.

This chain links TRBV5-4 with TRBJ1-3; D call uncertain. The CDR3 is 14 residues long. Deletions cut 4 bases from V and 0 bases from J, with 8 bases between. Germline CDR1 is SGHNT and CDR2 is YYREEE (reference sequence). The DNA of the CDR3 is TGTGCCAGCAGCGCAGAGCTCTCTGGAAACACCATATATTTT. Protein product: CASSAELSGNTIYF.

The rearrangement links TRBV19 to TRBJ2-1; 11 nucleotides align to TRBD2. Losses at the gene ends were 1 base for V and 7 bases for J; bases not matched to a gene: 3. CDR1 is LNHDA, CDR2 SQIVND, per germline (reference sequence). CDR3 length equals 15 residues. The CDR3 here is CASSIVTSGINEQFF. The CDR3 DNA reads as TGTGCCAGTAGTATAGTGACTAGCGGGATAAATGAGCAGTTCTTC.

The genes are TRBV15 and TRBJ2-1, with a weak D call TRBD1 (6 bases). Trimming pared 0 bases from V and 12 bases from J, leaving 12 bases between. The V gene's germline CDR1 is LNHNV and CDR2 YYDKDF (reference sequence). The CDR3 spans 13 residues. This CDR3 reads CATSRDTGQRQFF. The CDR3 region has the DNA TGTGCCACCAGCAGAGATACAGGGCAAAGGCAGTTCTTC.